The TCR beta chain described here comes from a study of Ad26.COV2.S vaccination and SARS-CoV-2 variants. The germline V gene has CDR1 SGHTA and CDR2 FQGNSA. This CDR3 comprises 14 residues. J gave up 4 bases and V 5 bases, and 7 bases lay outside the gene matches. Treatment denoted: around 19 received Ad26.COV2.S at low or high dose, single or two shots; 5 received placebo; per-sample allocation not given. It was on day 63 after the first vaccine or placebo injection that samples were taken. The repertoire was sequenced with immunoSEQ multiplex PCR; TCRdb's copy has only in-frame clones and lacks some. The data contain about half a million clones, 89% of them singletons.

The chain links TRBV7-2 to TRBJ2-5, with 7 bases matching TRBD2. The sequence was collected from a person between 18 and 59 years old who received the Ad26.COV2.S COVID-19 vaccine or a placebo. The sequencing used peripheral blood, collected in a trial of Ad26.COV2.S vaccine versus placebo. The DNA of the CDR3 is TGTGCCAGCAGCCCCTCCAGCGGGGCAGAGACCCAGTACTTC. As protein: CASSPSSGAETQYF.